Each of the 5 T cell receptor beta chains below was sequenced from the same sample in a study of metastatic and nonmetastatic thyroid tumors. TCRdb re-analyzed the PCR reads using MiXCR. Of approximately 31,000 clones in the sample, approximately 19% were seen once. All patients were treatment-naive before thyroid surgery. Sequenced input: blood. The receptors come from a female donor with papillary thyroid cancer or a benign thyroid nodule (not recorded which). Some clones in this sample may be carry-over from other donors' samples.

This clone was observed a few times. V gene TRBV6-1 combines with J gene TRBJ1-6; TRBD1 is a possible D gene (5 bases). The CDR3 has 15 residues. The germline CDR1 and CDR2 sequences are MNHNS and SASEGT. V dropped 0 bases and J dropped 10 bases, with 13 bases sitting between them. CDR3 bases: TGTGCCAGCAGTGAAGCCTCGGGGGGTCCGTCACCCCTCCACTTT. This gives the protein CASSEASGGPSPLHF.

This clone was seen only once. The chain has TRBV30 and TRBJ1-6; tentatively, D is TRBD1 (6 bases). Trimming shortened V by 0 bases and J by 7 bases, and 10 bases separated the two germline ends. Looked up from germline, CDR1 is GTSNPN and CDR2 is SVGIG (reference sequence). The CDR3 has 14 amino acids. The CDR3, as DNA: TGTGCCTGGAGTGTTGGGCAGGGGAATTCACCCCTCCACTTT. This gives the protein CAWSVGQGNSPLHF.

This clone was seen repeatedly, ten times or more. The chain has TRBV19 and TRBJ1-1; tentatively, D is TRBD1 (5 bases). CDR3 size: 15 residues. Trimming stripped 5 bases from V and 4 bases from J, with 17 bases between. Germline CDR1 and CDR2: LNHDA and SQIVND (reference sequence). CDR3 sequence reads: CASSSYGGGGTEAFF. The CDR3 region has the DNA TGTGCCAGTAGTTCATACGGGGGTGGGGGCACTGAAGCTTTCTTT.

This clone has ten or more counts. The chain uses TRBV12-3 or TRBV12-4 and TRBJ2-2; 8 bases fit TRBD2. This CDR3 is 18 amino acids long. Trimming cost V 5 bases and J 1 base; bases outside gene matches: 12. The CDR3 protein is CASSPSWVLAVNTGELFF. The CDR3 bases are TGTGCCAGCAGTCCCTCCTGGGTACTAGCGGTGAACACCGGGGAGCTGTTTTTT.

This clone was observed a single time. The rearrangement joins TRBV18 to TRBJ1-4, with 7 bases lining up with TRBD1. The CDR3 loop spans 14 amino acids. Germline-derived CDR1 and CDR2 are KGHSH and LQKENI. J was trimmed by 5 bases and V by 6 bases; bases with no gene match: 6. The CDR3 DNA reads TGTGCCAGCTCGCCGACAGGGAGCAATGAAAAACTGTTTTTT. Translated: CASSPTGSNEKLFF.